This TCR beta chain is drawn from a study of OX40 agonist ivuxolimab in advanced cancers. V was clipped by 3 bases and J by 1 base, with 6 bases between them. This CDR3 has 13 residues. The V gene's germline CDR1 is KGHSH and CDR2 LQKENI. The table came from immunoSEQ multiplex PCR; TCRdb's copy has only in-frame clones and leaves some out. The sample yields about 120,000 clones, over 85% seen once. The chain combines TRBV18 with TRBJ1-2, with D unclear. Sequenced material: CD4+ or CD8+ T cells sorted from blood, taken in a trial of the OX40 agonist ivuxolimab. This clonotype originated in an adult with an advanced solid tumor such as melanoma, head and neck, liver or kidney cancer. CDR3 loop: CASSPTDNYGYTF. The CDR3 DNA follows: TGTGCCAGCTCACCGACGGATAACTATGGCTACACCTTC.